The next 32 T cell receptor beta chains were all read from a single sample in a study of beta chain features in type 1 diabetes. Study-wide results and limits: There was a moderate but significant shortening of TCRB CDR3s in all four CD4+ subsets of Type 1 diabetes patients.

Antigens for these TCRs are unknown. Reverse transcription of all isolated RNA meant that expressed TCRB transcripts were sequenced. Assay used: immunoSEQ multiplex PCR; TCRdb lists only in-frame clones, some missing. The sample has around 250,000 clones; about 23% are singletons. The sequencing sample was made of naive CD4+ T cells from blood. The receptors originated from a woman younger than 45 with type 1 diabetes.

The CDR3 DNA reads TGCGCCAGCAGCTTGGCAACTCTTACCTACGAGCAGTACTTC. Its translation: CASSLATLTYEQYF. The chain links TRBV5-1 to TRBJ2-7; D is unclear. CDR1 is SGHRS and CDR2 is YFSETQ in the germline V gene. There are 14 residues in the CDR3. V was shortened by 0 bases and J by 2 bases, with 9 bases between the two germline ends.

This chain connects TRBV9 to TRBJ2-1, with a weak D call TRBD2 (6 bases). Germline V gives CDR1 SGDLS, CDR2 YYNGEE. CDR3 length: 15 amino acids. The germline V and J ends were trimmed by 4 bases and 6 bases, with 17 bases remaining between them. CDR3 region: CASSRTSRSTNEQFF. The CDR3 DNA is TGTGCCAGCAGCAGAACTAGCAGATCCACCAATGAGCAGTTCTTC.

This clone was counted between two and nine times. The chain is built from TRBV19 and TRBJ2-6, with D hard to call. V dropped 7 bases and J dropped 0 bases, with 7 bases sitting between them. The CDR3 extends over 14 amino acids. Germline CDR1 reads LNHDA; CDR2 reads SQIVND (reference sequence). In nucleotides, the CDR3 is TGTGCCAGTACTGGCTTCTCTGGGGCCAACGTCCTGACTTTC. The encoded protein is CASTGFSGANVLTF.

In this sample, this clone turned up a few times. This chain links TRBV29-1 with TRBJ2-2; 9 bases are a match to TRBD1. CDR1 is SQVTM, CDR2 ANQGSEA, per germline. Trimming took 5 bases from V and 2 from J; bases not matched to a gene: 6. CDR3 length: 15 amino acids. The CDR3 DNA is TGCAGCGTTCCACAGGGGGCGACTAACACCGGGGAGCTGTTTTTT. Protein sequence: CSVPQGATNTGELFF.

This rearrangement joins TRBV6-6 to TRBJ2-7; 7 bases agree with TRBD1. The CDR3 has 13 amino acids. Per the germline V gene, CDR1 is MNHNY and CDR2 is SVGAGI (reference sequence). J gave up 2 bases and V 2 bases, and 0 bases lay outside the gene matches. In DNA, the CDR3 is TGTGCCAGCAGTTACGACAGGGCCTACGAGCAGTACTTC. Translating gives CASSYDRAYEQYF.

The chain links TRBV15 to TRBJ2-4; no clear D. The CDR3 totals 13 residues. Germline CDR1 LNHNV, CDR2 YYDKDF (reference sequence). Trimming left V 5 bases short and J 8 bases short, with 13 bases between. CDR3 nucleotide sequence: TGTGCCACCAGCCGACCGAGCGAGGACATTCAGTACTTC. Translation gives CATSRPSEDIQYF.

The V and J genes are TRBV10-3 and TRBJ1-2; D is perhaps TRBD1 (6 bases). Germline V gene data show CDR1 as ENHRY and CDR2 as SYGVKD. V was pared by 10 bases and J by 3 bases, with 18 bases between. The CDR3 consists of 14 residues. This chain's CDR3 is CASRAMGADYGYTF. The CDR3 nucleotides read TGTGCCAGCCGGGCAATGGGGGCGGACTATGGCTACACCTTC.

V usage is TRBV5-4 and J usage is TRBJ2-2; D is ambiguous. This CDR3 region has 14 residues. Between the trimmed V and J ends, which lost 1 base and 4 bases, there was a span of 8 bases. Germline CDR1 and CDR2: SGHNT and YYREEE (reference sequence). CDR3 in amino acids: CASSLKTGTGELFF. For the CDR3, the DNA is TGTGCCAGCAGCTTGAAGACGGGCACCGGGGAGCTGTTTTTT.

The chain is built from TRBV28 and TRBJ1-2; D gene unclear. Germline CDR1 MDHEN, CDR2 SYDVKM. V lost 8 bases to trimming and J lost 8 bases, with 21 bases between them. CDR3 length: 14 amino acids. The CDR3 DNA reads TGTGCCAGCTGGAGAGTCGCGGGTGGTATGGGCTACACCTTC. As protein: CASWRVAGGMGYTF.

The gene calls are TRBV2 and TRBJ2-1; D might be TRBD2 (6 bases). Trimming removed 7 bases from V and 1 base from J, with 20 bases in between. Germline V gene data show CDR1 as SNHLY and CDR2 as FYNNEI. The CDR3 consists of 17 residues. The CDR3 is CASTRDSNGVSYNEQFF. The CDR3 DNA follows: TGTGCCAGCACCCGGGACTCCAATGGGGTGTCCTACAATGAGCAGTTCTTC.

This clone appeared a few times. The sample contains more than one DNA sequence encoding this CDR3. This chain connects TRBV9 to TRBJ2-5, with D hard to call. Trimming pared 0 bases from V and 3 bases from J, leaving 6 bases between. The CDR3 is 13 residues long. Germline CDR1 reads SGDLS; CDR2 reads YYNGEE. The CDR3 sequence is CASSVGGKETQYF. DNA for the CDR3: TGTGCCAGCAGCGTAGGAGGAAAAGAGACCCAGTACTTC.

This clone was counted only a few times. This sequence joins TRBV7-9 and TRBJ2-1, with 7 bases fitting TRBD2. This CDR3 contains 15 residues. After removal of 7 bases from V and 4 bases from J, the junction contained 10 bases not matched to a gene. CDR1 is SEHNR and CDR2 is FQNEAQ in the germline V gene (reference sequence). CDR3 in amino acids: CASTLSASGYNEQFF. The CDR3 DNA follows: TGTGCCAGCACCCTCTCGGCTAGCGGTTACAATGAGCAGTTCTTC.

The chain has TRBV15 and TRBJ2-5; TRBD1 aligns across 9 bases. CDR1 and CDR2 from the germline V gene are LNHNV and YYDKDF (reference sequence). The CDR3 runs 14 residues. V lost 5 bases, J lost 2 bases, and 3 bases stayed unmatched. For the CDR3, the DNA is TGTGCCACCAGCCCGACAGGGGGGCAAGAGACCCAGTACTTC. Protein sequence: CATSPTGGQETQYF.

Only a few counts were recorded for this clone. V gene TRBV6-5 combines with J gene TRBJ2-7; no definite D call. The V gene's germline CDR1 is MNHEY and CDR2 SVGAGI. V was shortened by 4 bases and J by 4 bases, with 14 bases between the two germline ends. The CDR3 is 14 residues long. The CDR3 region is CASSSNRVSYEQYF. The CDR3 nucleotides read TGTGCCAGCAGTTCGAATCGGGTTTCTTACGAGCAGTACTTC.

The chain recombines TRBV29-1 with TRBJ2-5, with 8 nucleotides matching TRBD1. The V gene's germline CDR1 is SQVTM and CDR2 ANQGSEA. The junction had 6 bases not matched to a gene; V was cut back by 4 bases and J by 5 bases. The CDR3 loop spans 13 amino acids. The CDR3 spells CSVARRGLETQYF. The CDR3 bases are TGCAGCGTTGCTCGCAGGGGGCTTGAGACCCAGTACTTC.

This clone has just a few counts. The gene calls are TRBV29-1 and TRBJ2-1; 7 positions match TRBD1. The CDR3 contains 15 residues. The V gene's germline CDR1 is SQVTM and CDR2 ANQGSEA. The junction had 17 bases not matched to a gene; V was cut back by 6 bases and J by 9 bases. The DNA of the CDR3 is TGCAGCGTCGCCGACAGGGTTGGTCTGGGGCCTGAGCAGTTCTTC. Its translation is CSVADRVGLGPEQFF.

A few counts support this clone. This sequence joins TRBV25-1 and TRBJ1-2; D might be TRBD1 (5 bases). V gave up 3 bases and J gave up 10 bases, with 12 bases separating them. Germline lookup yields CDR1 MGHDK and CDR2 SYGVNS. The CDR3 spans 12 residues. The CDR3 DNA is TGTGCCAGCAGTGACGGACAAGAGGCCTACACCTTC. Encoded protein: CASSDGQEAYTF.

The genes are TRBV6-6 and TRBJ2-6; D uncertain. The CDR3 totals 16 residues. Trimming stripped 8 bases from V and 5 bases from J, with 19 bases between. Germline-derived CDR1 and CDR2 are MNHNY and SVGAGI (reference sequence). The CDR3 DNA reads as TGTGCCAGCGTAGATACCAAGGAGCTCTGGGCCAACGTCCTGACTTTC. It translates to CASVDTKELWANVLTF.

The rearrangement links TRBV6-1 to TRBJ2-7; the D gene is possibly TRBD2 (5 bases). CDR1 is MNHNS, CDR2 SASEGT, per germline. This CDR3 comprises 13 residues. V was clipped by 7 bases and J by 7 bases, with 17 bases between them. For the CDR3, the DNA is TGTGCCAGCACCGAGACTACTCGGGGAGAGCAGTACTTC. This encodes CASTETTRGEQYF.

The chain links TRBV9 to TRBJ1-2, with 7 bases aligning to TRBD1. CDR1 SGDLS and CDR2 YYNGEE come from the germline V gene. This CDR3 is 13 amino acids long. The V gene end was trimmed by 2 bases and the J gene end by 5 bases; junction bases not matched to a gene: 3. The chain's CDR3 is CASSVETGYGYTF. The CDR3 coding sequence is TGTGCCAGCAGCGTTGAGACAGGGTATGGCTACACCTTC.

The chain links TRBV19 to TRBJ2-4, with a possible D match to TRBD2 (5 bases). CDR1 is LNHDA and CDR2 is SQIVND in the germline V gene (reference sequence). There are 14 residues in the CDR3. Trimming left V 8 bases short and J 1 base short, with 12 bases between. The CDR3 reads CASASGYAKNIQYF. The CDR3 DNA follows: TGTGCCAGTGCCAGCGGTTATGCCAAAAACATTCAGTACTTC.

The sample holds a few counts of this clone. This chain uses TRBV7-3 with TRBJ2-2; maybe TRBD2 (6 bases). CDR1 is SGHTA and CDR2 is FQGTGA in the germline V gene. This CDR3 region has 14 residues. Trimming pared 5 bases from V and 8 bases from J, leaving 15 bases between. Written as DNA, the CDR3 is TGTGCCAGCAGCGTAGGCCGGACTACTGGGGAGCTGTTTTTT. It yields the protein CASSVGRTTGELFF.

V is TRBV5-1 and J is TRBJ2-1; 11 bases agree with TRBD2. CDR3 size: 16 residues. CDR1 is SGHRS, CDR2 YFSETQ, per germline. Trimming removed 4 bases from V and 10 bases from J; junction bases left unmatched: 13. DNA of the CDR3: TGCGCCAGCAGCCCCTTCGGGCTAGCGGGAGGCCCAGAGCAGTTCTTC. Amino acid sequence: CASSPFGLAGGPEQFF.

This chain joins TRBV29-1 and TRBJ2-5; D is unclear. Germline V lookup: CDR1 SQVTM, CDR2 ANQGSEA. This CDR3 region has 12 residues. V was pared by 3 bases and J by 2 bases, with 7 bases between. The CDR3, as DNA: TGCAGCGTTGACGGCAGGCAAGAGACCCAGTACTTC. This codes for CSVDGRQETQYF. Based on the CDR3 plus reference TRBV29-1 and TRBJ2-5, the full variable domain is SAVISQKPSRDICQRGTSLTIQCQVDSQVTMMFWYRQQPGQSLTLIATANQGSEATYESGFVIDKFPISRPNLTFSTLTVSNMSPEDSSIYLCSVDGRQETQYFGPGTRLLVL.

This rearrangement joins TRBV19 to TRBJ2-1, with a possible D match to TRBD2 (6 bases). V was pared by 8 bases and J by 7 bases, with 9 bases between. The CDR3 spans 11 residues. CDR1 is LNHDA, CDR2 SQIVND, per germline (reference sequence). The chain's CDR3 is CASSAGNEQFF. In DNA, the CDR3 is TGTGCCAGTTCGGCGGGGAATGAGCAGTTCTTC.

This clone was seen a few times. This chain links TRBV5-4 with TRBJ2-3, with TRBD2 matching 7 bases. From germline, CDR1 is SGHNT and CDR2 YYREEE (reference sequence). This CDR3 region has 16 residues. V dropped 4 bases and J dropped 5; count of bases not matched to a gene: 13. In DNA, the CDR3 is TGTGCCAGCAGCCCCCTCCGGGACTACCCAGGAGATACGCAGTATTTT. It encodes CASSPLRDYPGDTQYF.

The table lists this clone with a count of one. CDR3 region: CASSHQGYNEQFF. As DNA, the CDR3 is TGTGCCAGCAGCCACCAGGGGTACAATGAGCAGTTCTTC. The chain carries TRBV7-9 and TRBJ2-1; a possible D gene is TRBD1 (6 bases). Trimming removed 5 bases at V and 4 bases at J, with 9 bases between. This CDR3 is 13 amino acids long. Germline V lookup: CDR1 SEHNR, CDR2 FQNEAQ (reference sequence).

This clone was seen more than once but under ten times. The V and J genes are TRBV5-1 and TRBJ2-7; TRBD1 aligns across 7 bases. CDR1 SGHRS and CDR2 YFSETQ come from the germline V gene. This CDR3 spans 16 amino acids. J lost 2 bases, V lost 0 bases, and 8 bases had no gene match. CDR3 loop: CASSLDTAGGPYEQYF. The DNA of the CDR3 is TGCGCCAGCAGCTTGGATACGGCAGGGGGTCCCTACGAGCAGTACTTC. The whole variable domain, remainder taken from reference TRBV5-1 and TRBJ2-7, is KAGVTQTPRYLIKTRGQQVTLSCSPISGHRSVSWYQQTPGQGLQFLFEYFSETQRNKGNFPGRFSGRQFSNSRSEMNVSTLELGDSALYLCASSLDTAGGPYEQYFGPGTRLTVT.

Written as DNA, the CDR3 is TGTGCCAGCAGTTACCGGTCAGCGGGAGGGCCCGGTACGCAGTATTTT. This gives the protein CASSYRSAGGPGTQYF. The chain links TRBV6-6 to TRBJ2-3; 10 positions agree with TRBD2. Looked up from germline, CDR1 is MNHNY and CDR2 is SVGAGI (reference sequence). V shed 2 bases and J 8 bases; nucleotides not matched to a gene: 10. This CDR3 region has 16 residues.

This clone has a handful of counts. This same CDR3 is encoded by further DNA sequences in the sample. The chain is built from TRBV30 and TRBJ1-5; D might be TRBD1 (5 bases). The CDR3 has 13 amino acids. Germline V lookup: CDR1 GTSNPN, CDR2 SVGIG (reference sequence). The germline V and J ends were trimmed by 2 bases and 3 bases, with 8 bases remaining between them. The DNA for the CDR3 is TGTGCCTGGAGTCAAGGGGACAATCAGCCCCAGCATTTT. Amino acids: CAWSQGDNQPQHF.

Only a few counts were recorded for this clone. The identical CDR3 is also encoded by other nucleotide sequences in the sample. The chain recombines TRBV30 with TRBJ2-7; no clear D gene. From germline, CDR1 is GTSNPN and CDR2 SVGIG (reference sequence). The CDR3 extends over 11 amino acids. The V gene lost 2 bases and the J gene lost 0 bases, with 2 bases spanning the gap. The chain's CDR3 is CAWSLSYEQYF. The DNA for the CDR3 is TGTGCCTGGAGTCTCTCCTACGAGCAGTACTTC.

The rearrangement joins TRBV7-9 to TRBJ1-1, with TRBD1 matching 7 bases. This CDR3 region has 12 residues. Per the germline V gene, CDR1 is SEHNR and CDR2 is FQNEAQ (reference sequence). The junction had 4 bases not matched to a gene; V was cut back by 5 bases and J by 7 bases. The CDR3 DNA follows: TGTGCCAGCAGCAACCAGGGGGGTGAAGCTTTCTTT. Protein product: CASSNQGGEAFF.